These 5 T cell receptor beta chains were all obtained from the same sample, sequenced in a study of blood T cell repertoires in COVID-19. The table came from immunoSEQ multiplex PCR; TCRdb's copy has only in-frame clones and leaves some out. The sample consists of a few hundred thousand clones, roughly nine tenths of them appearing once. The sequenced sample consisted of peripheral blood. The receptors stem from a woman between 25 and 40 years old with COVID-19, enrolled during active disease.

The chain joins TRBV19 to TRBJ2-1; maybe TRBD2 (6 bases). The V and J ends lost 2 bases and 6 bases respectively, with 14 bases between them. CDR3 length equals 15 residues. Per germline, CDR1 LNHDA and CDR2 SQIVND (reference sequence). CDR3 sequence reads: CASSITSGGINEQFF. DNA for the CDR3: TGTGCCAGTAGTATAACGTCGGGCGGGATCAATGAGCAGTTCTTC.

This rearrangement joins TRBV7-2 to TRBJ1-2, with TRBD1 matching 7 bases. The V gene end was trimmed by 2 bases and the J gene end by 7 bases; junction bases not matched to a gene: 7. Germline values: CDR1 SGHTA, CDR2 FQGNSA. CDR3 length: 14 residues. CDR3 residues: CASSLRGGSSGYTF. The DNA for the CDR3 is TGTGCCAGCAGCTTAAGAGGGGGCTCGTCTGGCTACACCTTC.

The chain joins TRBV27 to TRBJ2-7, with 7 bases fitting TRBD1. The trim removed 2 bases at V and 5 bases at J, leaving 6 bases unmatched. Germline CDR1 and CDR2: MNHEY and SMNVEV (reference sequence). The CDR3 is 14 amino acids. The CDR3 loop is CASSLVDRRHEQYF. CDR3 DNA sequence: TGTGCCAGCAGTTTAGTGGACAGGAGGCACGAGCAGTACTTC.

The V call is TRBV25-1, the J call TRBJ1-5; D unclear. Trimming took 0 bases from V and 4 from J, leaving 7 bases between them. CDR1 and CDR2 from the germline V gene are MGHDK and SYGVNS. The CDR3 contains 14 residues. CDR3 region: CASSEYTANQPQHF. CDR3 bases: TGTGCCAGCAGTGAATATACAGCTAATCAGCCCCAGCATTTT.

This chain links TRBV5-1 with TRBJ1-2; 7 bases are a match to TRBD1. V was clipped by 4 bases and J by 6 bases; unmatched bases: 9. Germline V gene lookup returns CDR1 SGHRS and CDR2 YFSETQ. The length of the CDR3 is 14 residues. For the CDR3, the DNA is TGCGCCAGCAGCGAGACAGGGAGGCTCGATGGCTACACCTTC. Its protein product is CASSETGRLDGYTF.